These T cell receptor beta chains were read from a single sample in a study of response to subunit inactivated influenza vaccine. TCRdb used MiXCR to reprocess the RT-PCR reads, holding one entry per CDR3 protein. In the table there are around 750,000 distinct CDR3 sequences, roughly 20% of which are singletons. This specimen consisted of PBMCs from blood, obtained about 5 days after vaccination. The receptors originated from a middle-aged man who received an inactivated influenza vaccine. Both conserved end residues are part of each CDR3. D genes are given only for firm matches. The size field is filled for only some rows; it gives once, few, many or a size class.

v_call	j_call	d_call	clone_size	cdr3_nt	cdr3_aa
TRBV20-1	TRBJ1-5	TRBD1	NA	TGCAGTGCTAGAGATCCGTCCACAGGGGTCCGACAGCCCCAGCATTTT	CSARDPSTGVRQPQHF
TRBV24-1	TRBJ2-1	TRBD1	NA	TGTGCCACCAGTGAACAGGGGTACCACAATGAGCAGTTCTTC	CATSEQGYHNEQFF
TRBV10-3	TRBJ2-3	NA	few	TGTGCCATCAAGGGCGGCACAGCTAGCACAGATACGCAGTATTTT	CAIKGGTASTDTQYF
TRBV3-1	TRBJ2-2	NA	many	TGTGCCAGCAGCTGGACACAGAACACCGGGGAGCTGTTTTTT	CASSWTQNTGELFF
TRBV28	TRBJ2-7	TRBD1	NA	TGTGCCAGCACCTCTGGACAGGGAGGCGAGCAGTACTTC	CASTSGQGGEQYF
TRBV10-3	TRBJ1-5	NA	few	TGTGCCATCAGCCGGGACCAAAATCAGCCCCAGCATTTT	CAISRDQNQPQHF
TRBV19	TRBJ2-1	TRBD2	NA	TGTGCCAGTAGTATATCGGGCGGGAGCCTCAATGAGCAGTTCTTC	CASSISGGSLNEQFF
TRBV6-2/TRBV6-3	TRBJ1-5	TRBD1	NA	TGTGCCAGCAGTTACCCCGGGACAGGGCTTAATCAGCCCCAGCATTTT	CASSYPGTGLNQPQHF
TRBV12-3/TRBV12-4	TRBJ1-5	NA	few	TGTGCCAGCAACCTCGGACCCGGGCAGCCCCAGCATTTT	CASNLGPGQPQHF
TRBV20-1	TRBJ2-4	NA	few	TGCAGTGCTAGGGGGGGTTCGTCTGGGACCAAAAACATTCAGTACTTC	CSARGGSSGTKNIQYF
TRBV5-1	TRBJ1-3	TRBD1	few	TGCGCCAGCAGCTTGGAACTAAGGACAGGGGGAAACACCATATATTTT	CASSLELRTGGNTIYF
TRBV6-1	TRBJ2-7	TRBD2	NA	TGTGCCAGTCGGGGGGGAAAGACCCACGGCTACGAGCAGTACTTC	CASRGGKTHGYEQYF
TRBV4-3	TRBJ2-3	TRBD1	once	TGCGCCAGCAGCCAAACTTCGACAGGGGGCGCGGGCACAGATACGCAGTATTTT	CASSQTSTGGAGTDTQYF
TRBV7-2	TRBJ1-6	NA	NA	TGTGCCAGCAGCTTAGCGACAGGAGCTAATTCACCCCTCCACTTT	CASSLATGANSPLHF
TRBV7-2	TRBJ1-3	NA	NA	TGTGCCAGCAGCCGTGGGTCGGGGCTGTACACCATATATTTT	CASSRGSGLYTIYF
TRBV6-6	TRBJ1-1	NA	few	TGTGCCACCCTCATAGGGGAGAACACTGAAGCTTTCTTT	CATLIGENTEAFF
TRBV6-2/TRBV6-3	TRBJ2-3	NA	NA	TGTGCCAGCAGTTTCCCGTCATGGAGGCGGGTTGCGCAGTATTTT	CASSFPSWRRVAQYF
TRBV6-6	TRBJ1-2	TRBD1	NA	TGTGCCAGCAGTTCGGACAGGTCTGGCTACACCTTC	CASSSDRSGYTF
TRBV4-2	TRBJ2-5	TRBD2	NA	TGTGCCAGCAGCCAAGGAGGATTGCGGGGGAATCCAAGAGACCAGTACTTC	CASSQGGLRGNPRDQYF
TRBV12-3/TRBV12-4	TRBJ2-5	NA	NA	TGTGCCAGCATGAAGGGACTCGGAGAGACCCAGTACTTC	CASMKGLGETQYF
TRBV20-1	TRBJ2-3	TRBD1	few	TGCAGTGTGGCCCGGGACAGGGGAACAGATACGCAGTATTTT	CSVARDRGTDTQYF
TRBV24-1	TRBJ2-7	TRBD2	few	TGTGCCACCAGTGGCGGACTAGCGACGTCCTACGAGCAGTACTTC	CATSGGLATSYEQYF
TRBV27	TRBJ2-7	TRBD1	NA	TGTGCCAGCAGCGCCCCACGACAGGGGAGCTACGAGCAGTACTTC	CASSAPRQGSYEQYF
TRBV20-1	TRBJ2-2	TRBD2	NA	TGCAGTGCTAGAGATCCTCGCGGGGGGGGGAACACCGGGGAGCTGTTTTTT	CSARDPRGGGNTGELFF
TRBV15	TRBJ1-4	NA	NA	TGTGCCACCAGCAGAGGGGGGGCGCAGGAACTGTTTTTT	CATSRGGAQELFF
TRBV7-9	TRBJ1-4	NA	few	TGTGCCAGCAGAGCTCTGGATCCTGAAAAACTGTTTTTT	CASRALDPEKLFF
TRBV14	TRBJ1-5	NA	NA	TGTGCCAGCAGCCAAGATCCCCGGGGGCCCCAGCATTTT	CASSQDPRGPQHF
TRBV20-1	TRBJ2-7	NA	few	TGCAGTGCTCGCCTGGGACACTCCAAGAGCGAGCAGTACTTC	CSARLGHSKSEQYF
TRBV5-1	TRBJ2-3	TRBD2	NA	TGCGCCAGCAGTCCGACTAGCGGACGCACAGATACGCAGTATTTT	CASSPTSGRTDTQYF
TRBV3-1	TRBJ2-1	NA	few	TGTGCCAGCAGCCAAGAGGGGCAGTTGCGCAACATAAGCTCCTACAATGAGCAGTTCTTC	CASSQEGQLRNISSYNEQFF
TRBV9	TRBJ2-5	TRBD1	NA	TGTGCCAGCAGCGTAGGACAGGGCATATTAGAGACCCAGTACTTC	CASSVGQGILETQYF
TRBV4-2	TRBJ2-7	NA	few	TGTGCCAGCAGCCAAGAGCTAGGGTACTACGAGCAGTACTTC	CASSQELGYYEQYF
TRBV28	TRBJ2-5	NA	few	TGTGCCAGCAGTTCCCCGGGACTCAAACAATATGAGACCCAGTACTTC	CASSSPGLKQYETQYF
TRBV5-1	TRBJ2-7	TRBD2	NA	TGCGCCAGCAGCTTGAGGGCCGGACTAGCGGGAGTTACGTACGAGCAGTACTTC	CASSLRAGLAGVTYEQYF
TRBV6-2/TRBV6-3	TRBJ2-5	TRBD2	NA	TGTGCCAGCAGTTACGGTGGACTAGCGGGAGCTCGGGAGACCCAGTACTTC	CASSYGGLAGARETQYF
TRBV7-2	TRBJ2-3	NA	NA	TGTGCCAGCAGCTTCCTCTCTCGGTCCTCTAACACAGATACGCAGTATTTT	CASSFLSRSSNTDTQYF
TRBV5-1	TRBJ2-7	TRBD2	few	TGCGCCAGCAGCTCACGATTATCAAAAGGACAGGCACCCAGCGGGAGGACCTACGAGCAGTACTTC	CASSSRLSKGQAPSGRTYEQYF
TRBV7-2	TRBJ2-3	NA	few	TGTGCCAGCAGCTTTGGGGCACTGGATACGCAGTATTTT	CASSFGALDTQYF
TRBV3-1	TRBJ2-3	NA	once	TGTGCCAGCAGCCAGGGCTTGATAGATACGCAGTATTTT	CASSQGLIDTQYF
TRBV6-2/TRBV6-3	TRBJ2-2	NA	NA	TGTGCCAGCAGTTACTCACGGCAGGCTGCCGGGGAGCTGTTTTTT	CASSYSRQAAGELFF
TRBV29-1	TRBJ2-7	NA	many	TGCAGCGTTGGGACAGTCTACGAGCAGTACTTC	CSVGTVYEQYF
TRBV5-6	TRBJ2-7	NA	many	TGTGCCAGCACCCGACCCGGGATCTCCTACGAGCAGTACTTC	CASTRPGISYEQYF
TRBV4-1	TRBJ2-1	TRBD2	NA	TGCGCCAGCAGCCAAGATGCGACTAGCGTTCACAATGAGCAGTTCTTC	CASSQDATSVHNEQFF
TRBV6-2/TRBV6-3	TRBJ2-7	NA	few	TGTGCCAGCAATACAGGGCCACCAAGCTCCTACGAGCAGTACTTC	CASNTGPPSSYEQYF
TRBV29-1	TRBJ1-5	NA	few	TGCAGCGTTGTTGGGACGGGCGGCAATCAGCCCCAGCATTTT	CSVVGTGGNQPQHF
TRBV5-1	TRBJ2-5	NA	NA	TGCGCCAGCACCACAAATATCCAAGAGACCCAGTACTTC	CASTTNIQETQYF
TRBV9	TRBJ2-3	TRBD2	NA	TGTGCCAGCAGCGTCGCAAGCGGGGGCACTAGCACAGATACGCAGTATTTT	CASSVASGGTSTDTQYF
TRBV14	TRBJ2-7	NA	many	TGTGCCAGCAGCCCGGGTTTAGGGGGGGCAGACGAGCAGTACTTC	CASSPGLGGADEQYF
TRBV12-3/TRBV12-4	TRBJ2-7	TRBD2	few	TGTGCCAGCAGTGGGGGGGTTAGCTCCTACGAGCAGTACTTC	CASSGGVSSYEQYF
TRBV11-1	TRBJ2-1	NA	NA	TGTGCCAGCAGCTACGAGGGCGGAGACTATAATGAGCAGTTCTTC	CASSYEGGDYNEQFF
TRBV12-3/TRBV12-4	TRBJ1-2	TRBD1	NA	TGTGCCAGCACCGGGACAGTAGGAGGCTACACCTTC	CASTGTVGGYTF
TRBV29-1	TRBJ2-5	TRBD1	NA	TGCAGCGTGGGGGACAGGGGGGCGTACTTC	CSVGDRGAYF
TRBV29-1	TRBJ2-1	TRBD1	few	TGCAGCGTCGAACCACGAGAGGGGGCTGGGAATGAGCAGTTCTTC	CSVEPREGAGNEQFF
TRBV6-2/TRBV6-3	TRBJ1-2	NA	NA	TGTGCCAGTGTAGCAGGGTTCGGCTATGGCTACACCTTC	CASVAGFGYGYTF
TRBV5-6	TRBJ2-5	TRBD2	NA	TGTGCCAGCAGCTTGACTAGCGCGGAGACCCAGTACTTC	CASSLTSAETQYF